This T cell receptor (beta chain) stems from a study of technical replicates of blood from a handful of donors (dated by TCRdb to about 2017). CDR1 and CDR2 (MGHRA, YSYEKL) derive from the germline V gene. Here V drops 3 bases and J drops 5 bases, and the junction holds 2 bases not matched to any gene. The CDR3, cysteine through phenylalanine, is 13 amino acids long. Only CDR3 DNA remains: 39 bases, in frame from the first base. Libraries came from the immunoSEQ multiplex PCR assay. TCRdb carries this immuneACCESS record with in-frame sequences only. Its versions omit some clonotypes, under half of them owing to an unresolved V gene in the studies checked, with the rest unexplained. The sample records tens of thousands of clones, about nine tenths of which are singletons. Less than 0.4% of the sample belongs to the ten largest clones. For this clone: The antigen this receptor binds is unknown. No base quality information exists; no much larger clone differs at one position.

This clonotype was sampled from a human donor in good health. Some clones in this sample may be carry-over from other donors' samples. The sequenced sample was T cells isolated from PBMCs. The chain couples TRBV4-1 to TRBJ2-7; 9 junctional bases match TRBD2. The DNA sequence follows: TGCGCCAGCAGCCATAGGACTAGCGACGAGCAGTACTTC. Its protein is CASSHRTSDEQYF.